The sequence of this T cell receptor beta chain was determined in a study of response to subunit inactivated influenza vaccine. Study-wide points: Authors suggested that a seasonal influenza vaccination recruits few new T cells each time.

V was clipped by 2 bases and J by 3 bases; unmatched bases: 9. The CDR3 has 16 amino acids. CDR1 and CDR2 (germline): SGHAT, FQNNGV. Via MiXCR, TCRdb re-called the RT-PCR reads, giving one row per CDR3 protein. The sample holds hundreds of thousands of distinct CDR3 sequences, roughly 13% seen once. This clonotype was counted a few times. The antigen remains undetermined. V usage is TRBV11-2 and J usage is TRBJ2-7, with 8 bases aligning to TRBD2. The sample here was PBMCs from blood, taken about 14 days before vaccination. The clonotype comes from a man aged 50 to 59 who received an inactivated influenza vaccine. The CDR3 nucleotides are TGTGCCAGCAGCTTAACTGACGGGACTAGTAACTACGAGCAGTACTTC. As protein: CASSLTDGTSNYEQYF.